Detailed here is one T cell receptor (delta chain). As yet, its antigen is unknown. Germline V gene data show CDR1 as TSWWSYY and CDR2 as QGS. V was trimmed by 4 bases and J by 0 bases, leaving 36 bases between them. The CDR3 is made up of 23 amino acids. This sample was included in a study of delta chains in infants with herpesvirus infections. Study-level information: Infants in Uganda were tracked from birth through primary CMV infection.

Gamma-chain- and delta-chain-specific primers converted PBMC RNA into TCR cDNA. TCRdb reprocessed the RT-PCR reads using CATT. The sample holds roughly 1,500 delta-chain clones, 28% seen once. Study-level results: No race- or environment-matched controls existed, and samples were few.

The sequenced sample was peripheral blood, obtained at time point 1 of longitudinal follow-up. The receptor was derived from a human donor who was a Ugandan infant, either HIV-exposed or HIV-unexposed (not recorded which). The V and J genes are TRDV1 and TRDJ1, with a tentative D call TRDD2 (7 bases). CDR3 nucleotide sequence: TGTGCTCTTGGGGCCCAATTCCTACAAGGGAGGTCTGGGGTCCTCCCGTACACCGATAAACTCATCTTT. Its protein is CALGAQFLQGRSGVLPYTDKLIF.